The next 27 T cell receptor beta chains were all read from a single sample in a study of T cell clones after liver transplantation. The protocol was immunoSEQ multiplex PCR, while the TCRdb copy is restricted to in-frame clones and leaves out a portion. The sample has 50,000 or so clones, roughly 70% seen once. Sequencing used CD4+ T cells from blood, obtained less than 70 months after liver transplant. All receptors come from a human patient who received a liver transplant. The T cells may come from the graft donor.

J is TRBJ1-1 and V is TRBV14; D perhaps matches TRBD1 (6 bases). Trimming pared 4 bases from V and 0 bases from J, leaving 12 bases between. Germline lookup yields CDR1 SGHDN and CDR2 FVKESK. CDR3 length: 15 residues. The CDR3 loop reads CASSLDSRLNTEAFF. Here the CDR3 DNA reads TGTGCCAGCAGCCTGGACAGTCGGTTGAACACTGAAGCTTTCTTT. Full variable domain (outside the CDR3, taken from reference TRBV14 and TRBJ1-1): EAGVTQFPSHSVIEKGQTVTLRCDPISGHDNLYWYRRVMGKEIKFLLHFVKESKQDESGMPNNRFLAERTGGTYSTLKVQPAELEDSGVYFCASSLDSRLNTEAFFGQGTRLTVV.

This rearrangement joins TRBV7-9 to TRBJ2-7; no reliable D call. Germline CDR1 SEHNR, CDR2 FQNEAQ (reference sequence). Trimming pared 5 bases from V and 3 bases from J, leaving 8 bases between. The CDR3 has 12 amino acids. CDR3 coding DNA: TGTGCCAGCAGCCCTAGGTACTACGAGCAGTACTTC. Amino acids: CASSPRYYEQYF. The entire variable domain, with the rest obtained from reference TRBV7-9 and TRBJ2-7, is as follows: DTGVSQNPRHKITKRGQNVTFRCDPISEHNRLYWYRQTLGQGPEFLTYFQNEAQLEKSRLLSDRFSAERPKGSFSTLEIQRTEQGDSAMYLCASSPRYYEQYFGPGTRLTVT.

The chain has TRBV5-6 and TRBJ1-2; perhaps TRBD1 as D (5 bases). The CDR3 is 15 amino acids. Trimming left V 3 bases short and J 5 bases short, with 17 bases between. Germline V gives CDR1 SGHDT, CDR2 YYEEEE. The CDR3 bases are TGTGCCAGCAGCTGGGCGGGGGAGGGTCGATATGGCTACACCTTC. Protein sequence: CASSWAGEGRYGYTF.

The chain links TRBV29-1 to TRBJ2-1; no firm D call. Trimming took 6 bases from V and 7 from J, leaving 10 bases between them. CDR3 length: 11 residues. The germline gives CDR1 SQVTM, CDR2 ANQGSEA. CDR3 DNA sequence: TGCAGCGTCGCCCCAGGAAATGAGCAGTTCTTC. Translating gives CSVAPGNEQFF.

The V call is TRBV6-5, the J call TRBJ1-5; TRBD1 aligns across 9 bases. Germline assignment: CDR1 MNHEY and CDR2 SVGAGI. This CDR3 has 14 residues. The ends lost 6 bases at V and 7 bases at J; junction bases unmatched: 7. The CDR3 DNA follows: TGTGCCAGCAGGGAAAACAGGGGGCAACAGCCCCAGCATTTT. Protein sequence: CASRENRGQQPQHF.

The genes are TRBV7-6 and TRBJ1-1; no clear D. There are 14 residues in the CDR3. In germline, CDR1 is SGHVS, CDR2 FNYEAQ. V was shortened by 4 bases and J by 5 bases, with 14 bases between the two germline ends. The CDR3 here is CASSSPSGSTEAFF. In DNA, the CDR3 is TGTGCCAGCAGCTCGCCCTCGGGTTCTACTGAAGCTTTCTTT.

V usage is TRBV30 and J usage is TRBJ1-2; TRBD1 matches at 8 bases. The junction had 19 bases not matched to a gene; V was cut back by 0 bases and J by 4 bases. The CDR3 extends over 19 amino acids. Per the germline V gene, CDR1 is GTSNPN and CDR2 is SVGIG (reference sequence). CDR3 amino acids: CAWSVFPHFTGGLGYGYTF. DNA for the CDR3: TGTGCCTGGAGTGTGTTCCCTCACTTCACAGGGGGATTAGGCTATGGCTACACCTTC.

The rearrangement links TRBV7-3 to TRBJ1-6; 8 positions match TRBD1. The CDR3 sequence is 15 residues long. Germline CDR1 reads SGHTA; CDR2 reads FQGTGA. J gave up 11 bases and V 5 bases, and 11 bases lay outside the gene matches. The CDR3 loop is CASSPTGQVRTPLHF. Written as DNA, the CDR3 is TGTGCCAGCAGCCCGACGGGACAGGTCCGGACACCCCTCCACTTT. Full variable domain (rest looked up from reference TRBV7-3 and TRBJ1-6): GAGVSQTPSNKVTEKGKYVELRCDPISGHTALYWYRQSLGQGPEFLIYFQGTGAADDSGLPNDRFFAVRPEGSVSTLKIQRTERGDSAVYLCASSPTGQVRTPLHFGNGTRLTVT.

The rearrangement uses TRBV2 and TRBJ1-6; 8 bases match TRBD1. V trimming: 6 bases; J trimming: 5 bases; junction bases outside the gene matches: 3. The germline CDR1 and CDR2 sequences are SNHLY and FYNNEI. This CDR3 region has 14 residues. The CDR3 nucleotides read TGTGCCAGCAGCTGGGGACAGGATAATTCACCCCTCCACTTT. This translates into CASSWGQDNSPLHF. Based on the CDR3 plus reference TRBV2 and TRBJ1-6, the full variable domain is EPEVTQTPSHQVTQMGQEVILRCVPISNHLYFYWYRQILGQKVEFLVSFYNNEISEKSEIFDDQFSVERPDGSNFTLKIRSTKLEDSAMYFCASSWGQDNSPLHFGNGTRLTVT.

V is TRBV19 and J is TRBJ2-7, with 8 bases fitting TRBD1. Germline lookup yields CDR1 LNHDA and CDR2 SQIVND (reference sequence). V dropped 5 bases and J dropped 0; count of bases not matched to a gene: 6. The CDR3 has 15 residues. The CDR3 DNA reads as TGTGCCAGTAGTTCCGGGACAGGCGGCTCCTACGAGCAGTACTTC. Protein: CASSSGTGGSYEQYF.

On this clone: This same CDR3 is encoded by further DNA sequences in the sample. V is TRBV4-1 and J is TRBJ1-2; TRBD1 might be the D (5 bases). Trimming left V 1 base short and J 0 bases short, with 12 bases between. CDR3 length equals 16 residues. Germline-derived CDR1 and CDR2 are MGHRA and YSYEKL. The CDR3 is CASSQGGGLSNYGYTF. The CDR3 DNA sequence: TGCGCCAGCAGCCAAGGGGGGGGACTATCTAACTATGGCTACACCTTC.

The chain recombines TRBV4-1 with TRBJ2-5, with 8 bases matching TRBD2. Germline-derived CDR1 and CDR2 are MGHRA and YSYEKL. The CDR3 length is 18 residues. V dropped 0 bases and J dropped 0; count of bases not matched to a gene: 9. CDR3 DNA sequence: TGCGCCAGCAGCCAAGAACGGACGGGGGGGCCGAACCAAGAGACCCAGTACTTC. Its translation: CASSQERTGGPNQETQYF.

The chain uses TRBV4-1 and TRBJ1-1; TRBD1 might be the D (6 bases). The V gene's germline CDR1 is MGHRA and CDR2 YSYEKL. The CDR3 runs to 14 residues. V was pared by 4 bases and J by 2 bases, with 11 bases between. The CDR3 region is CASSLGASNTEAFF. The DNA of the CDR3 is TGCGCCAGCAGCCTGGGGGCCAGTAACACTGAAGCTTTCTTT.

This clone occurred a few times. The rearrangement joins TRBV14 to TRBJ2-5; a weak D match, TRBD2 (5 bases). Trimming left V 4 bases short and J 3 bases short, with 15 bases between. The germline V gene encodes CDR1 SGHDN and CDR2 FVKESK. CDR3 size: 15 residues. CDR3 DNA sequence: TGTGCCAGCAGCCCTACTACTCCCGGGGAAGAGACCCAGTACTTC. Its translation is CASSPTTPGEETQYF.

The V call is TRBV25-1, the J call TRBJ1-5; D ambiguous. The CDR3 sequence is 13 residues long. The V and J ends lost 1 base and 6 bases respectively, with 7 bases between them. Germline V gene lookup returns CDR1 MGHDK and CDR2 SYGVNS. The CDR3 coding sequence is TGTGCCAGCAGTGAATCCCGAGGTCAGCCCCAGCATTTT. Encoded protein: CASSESRGQPQHF.

This rearrangement joins TRBV4-1 to TRBJ1-2, with D unclear. CDR1 and CDR2 from the germline V gene are MGHRA and YSYEKL. The CDR3 has 17 residues. V was shortened by 0 bases and J by 4 bases, with 18 bases between the two germline ends. CDR3 nucleotide sequence: TGCGCCAGCAGCCAAGAGGCCGACCCGTGGCAGTCCTATGGCTACACCTTC. It translates to CASSQEADPWQSYGYTF.

The chain's CDR3 is CASSYSKPGSRNTIYF. DNA for the CDR3: TGTGCCAGCAGTTACTCGAAGCCAGGGTCAAGGAACACCATATATTTT. V is TRBV6-5 and J is TRBJ1-3; perhaps TRBD1 as D (5 bases). The V end was cut by 0 bases, the J end by 7 bases, with 16 bases between. The CDR3 loop spans 16 amino acids. CDR1 is MNHEY, CDR2 SVGAGI, per germline.

Judged by abundance, this clone is medium-sized (0.01 to 0.1%). The rearrangement joins TRBV9 to TRBJ2-2; D call uncertain. The CDR3 contains 14 residues. Trimming pared 0 bases from V and 4 bases from J, leaving 7 bases between. Germline V gene sequence: CDR1 SGDLS, CDR2 YYNGEE. This CDR3 is CASSVEWGTGELFF. CDR3 bases: TGTGCCAGCAGCGTAGAGTGGGGCACCGGGGAGCTGTTTTTT.

Only one count was recorded for this clone. The chain combines TRBV18 with TRBJ2-3, with 10 bases aligning to TRBD1. The germline V gene encodes CDR1 KGHSH and CDR2 LQKENI. The CDR3 is 15 amino acids. Unmatched junction bases numbered 5, after V lost 3 bases and J lost 5 bases. Here the CDR3 reads CASSPQGQGLDTQYF. For the CDR3, the DNA is TGTGCCAGCTCACCGCAGGGACAGGGGTTAGATACGCAGTATTTT.

This chain uses TRBV30 with TRBJ1-4; 9 nucleotides line up with TRBD1. This CDR3 comprises 15 residues. J was trimmed by 8 bases and V by 1 base; bases with no gene match: 8. The germline CDR1 and CDR2 sequences are GTSNPN and SVGIG (reference sequence). Here the CDR3 reads CAWSDTGGSGEKLFF. The CDR3 coding sequence is TGTGCCTGGAGTGACACAGGGGGCAGTGGGGAAAAACTGTTTTTT.

This chain links TRBV6-1 with TRBJ2-3; perhaps TRBD2 as D (5 bases). The CDR3 runs to 16 residues. Trimming left V 4 bases short and J 0 bases short, with 14 bases between. Germline CDR1 reads MNHNS; CDR2 reads SASEGT. CDR3 DNA: TGTGCCAGCAGTGTAGGACTGACAACTAGCACAGATACGCAGTATTTT. Its translation: CASSVGLTTSTDTQYF.

The V call is TRBV28, the J call TRBJ1-1, with D perhaps TRBD1 (6 bases). V was pared by 5 bases and J by 8 bases, with 12 bases between. Germline values: CDR1 MDHEN, CDR2 SYDVKM. The CDR3 sequence is 12 residues long. The CDR3 DNA sequence: TGTGCCAGCAGTCAGGGGATAATGGAAGCTTTCTTT. It encodes CASSQGIMEAFF.

V usage is TRBV6-5 and J usage is TRBJ1-4, with D uncertain. Deletions cut 0 bases from V and 7 bases from J, with 12 bases between. Germline values: CDR1 MNHEY, CDR2 SVGAGI. There are 15 residues in the CDR3. The CDR3 DNA follows: TGTGCCAGCAGTTACTCGACGGATTGGACTGAAAAACTGTTTTTT. Its translation is CASSYSTDWTEKLFF.

In DNA form, the CDR3 reads TGTGCCAGCAGTGCTGTCGATCAGCCCCAGCATTTT. Encoded protein: CASSAVDQPQHF. V gene TRBV2 combines with J gene TRBJ1-5; no clear D gene. The V and J ends lost 4 bases and 5 bases respectively, with 6 bases between them. The CDR3 runs to 12 residues. Germline values: CDR1 SNHLY, CDR2 FYNNEI.

This chain uses TRBV7-8 with TRBJ2-1; 7 bases line up with TRBD2. The CDR3 totals 15 residues. From germline, CDR1 is SGHVS and CDR2 FQNEAQ. J lost 8 bases, V lost 4 bases, and 11 bases had no gene match. For the CDR3, the DNA is TGTGCCAGCAGCTCCGGGGCGGCAGGGAGGGATGAGCAGTTCTTC. This sequence encodes CASSSGAAGRDEQFF. The complete variable domain, with remaining parts taken from reference TRBV7-8 and TRBJ2-1, reads GAGVSQSPRYKVAKRGQDVALRCDPISGHVSLFWYQQALGQGPEFLTYFQNEAQLDKSGLPSDRFFAERPEGSVSTLKIQRTQQEDSAVYLCASSSGAAGRDEQFFGPGTRLTVL.

The rearrangement links TRBV28 to TRBJ1-5, with D possibly matching TRBD1 (6 bases). This CDR3 is built from 15 residues. V lost 6 bases and J 0 bases, leaving 12 bases between the germline ends. CDR1 and CDR2 from the germline V gene are MDHEN and SYDVKM. The chain's CDR3 is CASSTPQGSNQPQHF. The CDR3 DNA sequence: TGTGCCAGCAGCACACCACAGGGTAGCAATCAGCCCCAGCATTTT.

CDR3 amino acids: CASSPGGRNTEAFF. CDR3 nucleotide sequence: TGTGCCAGCTCGCCAGGGGGGAGGAACACTGAAGCTTTCTTT. The chain joins TRBV18 to TRBJ1-1; TRBD1 agrees at 7 bases. The junction had 5 bases not matched to a gene; V was cut back by 6 bases and J by 1 base. CDR1 is KGHSH and CDR2 is LQKENI in the germline V gene. There are 14 residues in the CDR3.